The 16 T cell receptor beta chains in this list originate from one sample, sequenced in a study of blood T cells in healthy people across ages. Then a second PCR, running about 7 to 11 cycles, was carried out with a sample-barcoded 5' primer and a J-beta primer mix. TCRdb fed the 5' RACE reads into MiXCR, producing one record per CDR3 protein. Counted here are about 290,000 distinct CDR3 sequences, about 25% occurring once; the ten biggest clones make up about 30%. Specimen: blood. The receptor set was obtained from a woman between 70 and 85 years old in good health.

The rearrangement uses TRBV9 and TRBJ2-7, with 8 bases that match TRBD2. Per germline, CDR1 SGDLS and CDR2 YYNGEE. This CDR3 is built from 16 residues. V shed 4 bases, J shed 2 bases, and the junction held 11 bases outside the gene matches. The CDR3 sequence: CASSPLGFSGTYEQYF. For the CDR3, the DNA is TGTGCCAGCAGCCCCCTCGGGTTTAGCGGGACCTACGAGCAGTACTTC.

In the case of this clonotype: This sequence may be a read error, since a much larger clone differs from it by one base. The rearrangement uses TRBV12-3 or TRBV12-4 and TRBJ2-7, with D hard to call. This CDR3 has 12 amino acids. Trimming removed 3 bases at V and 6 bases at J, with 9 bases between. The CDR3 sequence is CASSLGFREQYF. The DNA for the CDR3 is TGTGCCAGCAGTTTGGGCTTCCGCGAGCAGTACTTC.

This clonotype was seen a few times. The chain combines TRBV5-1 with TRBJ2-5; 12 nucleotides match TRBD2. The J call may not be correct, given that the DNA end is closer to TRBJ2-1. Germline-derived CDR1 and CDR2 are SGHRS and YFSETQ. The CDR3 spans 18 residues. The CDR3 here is CASSFGLAGGPSPPEQFF. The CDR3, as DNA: TGCGCCAGCAGCTTTGGCCTAGCGGGAGGGCCCAGTCCGCCTGAGCAGTTCTTC.

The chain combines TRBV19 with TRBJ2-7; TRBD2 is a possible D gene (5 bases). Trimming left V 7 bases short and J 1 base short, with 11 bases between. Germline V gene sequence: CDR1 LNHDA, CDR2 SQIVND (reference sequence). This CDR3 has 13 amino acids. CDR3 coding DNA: TGTGCCAGTACCCCGGCGGGTTCCTACGAGCAGTACTTC. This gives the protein CASTPAGSYEQYF.

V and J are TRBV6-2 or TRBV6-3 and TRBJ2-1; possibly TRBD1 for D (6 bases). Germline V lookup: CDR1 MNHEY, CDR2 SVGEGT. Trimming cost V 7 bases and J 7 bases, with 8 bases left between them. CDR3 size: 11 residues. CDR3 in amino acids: CASTQGNEQFF. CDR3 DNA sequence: TGTGCCAGCACGCAGGGGAATGAGCAGTTCTTC.

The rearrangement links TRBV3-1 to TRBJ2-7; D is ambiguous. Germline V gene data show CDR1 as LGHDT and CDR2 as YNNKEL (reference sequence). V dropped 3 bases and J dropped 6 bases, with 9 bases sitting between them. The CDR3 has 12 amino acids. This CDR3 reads CASSHLGFEQYF. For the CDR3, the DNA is TGTGCCAGCAGCCATCTCGGCTTCGAGCAGTACTTC.

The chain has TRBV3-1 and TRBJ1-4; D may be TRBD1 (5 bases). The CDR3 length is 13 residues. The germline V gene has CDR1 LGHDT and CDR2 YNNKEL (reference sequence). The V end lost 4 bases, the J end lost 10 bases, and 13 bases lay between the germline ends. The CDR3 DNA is TGTGCCAGCAGCCCGGGCTCCGGGGGAAAACTGTTTTTT. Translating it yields CASSPGSGGKLFF.

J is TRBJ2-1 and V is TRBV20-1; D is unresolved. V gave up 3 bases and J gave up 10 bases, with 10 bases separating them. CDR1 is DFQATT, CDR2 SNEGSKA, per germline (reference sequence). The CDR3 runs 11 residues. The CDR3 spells CSASDAPEQFF. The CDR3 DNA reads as TGCAGTGCTAGTGACGCCCCCGAGCAGTTCTTC.

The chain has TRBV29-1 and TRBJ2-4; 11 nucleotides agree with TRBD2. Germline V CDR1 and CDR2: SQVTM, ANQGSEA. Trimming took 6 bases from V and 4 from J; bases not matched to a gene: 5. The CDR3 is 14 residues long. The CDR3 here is CSVGTSGGKNIQYF. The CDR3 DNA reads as TGCAGCGTGGGGACTAGCGGCGGGAAAAACATTCAGTACTTC.

CDR3 in DNA: TGTGCCAGCAGTCCCTCAGGGTTTACCTACAATGAGCAGTTCTTC. Translation: CASSPSGFTYNEQFF. The V call is TRBV28, the J call TRBJ2-5; D is perhaps TRBD1 (5 bases). The end of the DNA aligns better with TRBJ2-1, so the J call may be wrong. The germline gives CDR1 MDHEN, CDR2 SYDVKM. The CDR3 has 15 residues.

The CDR3 region has the DNA TGTGCCAGCAGGACCGGGACACCACCTGAAAAACTGTTTTTT. Translating it yields CASRTGTPPEKLFF. J is TRBJ1-4 and V is TRBV6-2 or TRBV6-3, with a possible D match to TRBD1 (6 bases). V was trimmed by 6 bases and J by 7 bases, leaving 15 bases between them. Germline V CDR1 and CDR2: MNHEY, SVGEGT. CDR3 length equals 14 residues.

The CDR3 is CASSLYSASAKNGQETQYF. CDR3 bases: TGCGCCAGCAGCTTGTATTCAGCTAGCGCAAAAAACGGCCAAGAGACCCAGTACTTC. The J gene is TRBJ2-5, the V gene TRBV5-1, with D possibly being TRBD2 (6 bases). The CDR3 has 19 amino acids. With 1 base removed from V and 1 base from J, the gap between germline ends came to 23 bases. Germline CDR1 SGHRS, CDR2 YFSETQ.

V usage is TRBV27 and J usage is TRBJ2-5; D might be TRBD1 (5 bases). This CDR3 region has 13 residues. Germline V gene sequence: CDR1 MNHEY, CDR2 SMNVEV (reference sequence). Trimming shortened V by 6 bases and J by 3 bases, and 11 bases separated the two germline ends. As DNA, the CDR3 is TGTGCCAGCAGCCTCAGGGATGAAGAGACCCAGTACTTC. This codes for CASSLRDEETQYF.

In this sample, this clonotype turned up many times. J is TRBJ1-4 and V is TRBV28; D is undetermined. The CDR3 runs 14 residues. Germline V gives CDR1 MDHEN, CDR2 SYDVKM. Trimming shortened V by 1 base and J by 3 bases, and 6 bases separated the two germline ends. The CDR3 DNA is TGTGCCAGCAGTTTATTACGGGCTAATGAAAAACTGTTTTTT. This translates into CASSLLRANEKLFF.

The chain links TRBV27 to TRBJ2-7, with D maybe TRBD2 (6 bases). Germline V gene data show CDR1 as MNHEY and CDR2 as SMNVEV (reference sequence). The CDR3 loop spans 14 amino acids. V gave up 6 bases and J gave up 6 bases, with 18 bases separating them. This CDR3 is CASSSRDPGAEQYF. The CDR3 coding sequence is TGTGCCAGCAGCTCGCGGGATCCAGGAGCCGAGCAGTACTTC.

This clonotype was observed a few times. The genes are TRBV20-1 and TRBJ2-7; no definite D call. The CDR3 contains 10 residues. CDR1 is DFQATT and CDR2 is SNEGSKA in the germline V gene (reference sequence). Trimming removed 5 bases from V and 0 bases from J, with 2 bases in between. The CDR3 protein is CSAASYEQYF. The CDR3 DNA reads TGCAGTGCTGCCTCCTACGAGCAGTACTTC.